The 8 T cell receptor beta chains listed next were all sequenced from one sample in a study of blood T cell repertoires in COVID-19. Method: immunoSEQ multiplex PCR; TCRdb's copy keeps in-frame clones and lacks some. This sample has some 160,000 clones, with around four fifths found just once. Input material: PBMCs or T cells enriched from blood (not recorded which). The receptors were gathered from a woman aged 40 to 50 who had recovered from COVID-19.

The CDR3 DNA reads TGTGCCAGCAGGTGGACTAGCGGGATCAATGAGCAGTTCTTC. Protein sequence: CASRWTSGINEQFF. This chain links TRBV2 with TRBJ2-1, with TRBD2 matching over 12 bases. This CDR3 spans 14 amino acids. Germline CDR1 reads SNHLY; CDR2 reads FYNNEI. After removal of 6 bases from V and 6 bases from J, the junction contained 3 bases not matched to a gene. The full variable domain, rest sourced from reference TRBV2 and TRBJ2-1, is EPEVTQTPSHQVTQMGQEVILRCVPISNHLYFYWYRQILGQKVEFLVSFYNNEISEKSEIFDDQFSVERPDGSNFTLKIRSTKLEDSAMYFCASRWTSGINEQFFGPGTRLTVL.

V is TRBV2 and J is TRBJ1-2, with 7 nucleotides matching TRBD1. This CDR3 has 14 amino acids. Unmatched junction bases numbered 5, after V lost 6 bases and J lost 1 base. The germline CDR1 and CDR2 sequences are SNHLY and FYNNEI. The CDR3 is CASRADRNNYGYTF. CDR3 sequence (DNA): TGTGCCAGCAGGGCGGACAGGAATAACTATGGCTACACCTTC.

The V and J genes are TRBV27 and TRBJ1-2, with 8 bases fitting TRBD1. CDR1 and CDR2 from the germline V gene are MNHEY and SMNVEV (reference sequence). J lost 4 bases, V lost 6 bases, and 10 bases had no gene match. The CDR3 extends over 15 amino acids. CDR3 residues: CASSPDRGGGYGYTF. Written as DNA, the CDR3 is TGTGCCAGCAGCCCCGACAGGGGAGGGGGCTATGGCTACACCTTC.

The rearrangement links TRBV7-2 to TRBJ2-1; 8 bases fit TRBD1. The CDR3 sequence is 15 residues long. Germline values: CDR1 SGHTA, CDR2 FQGNSA. V shed 6 bases and J 1 base; nucleotides not matched to a gene: 5. This CDR3 is CASSLQGVSYNEQFF. The CDR3, as DNA: TGTGCCAGCAGTTTACAGGGGGTATCCTACAATGAGCAGTTCTTC.

The V call is TRBV28, the J call TRBJ2-7, with D possibly being TRBD2 (6 bases). CDR3 length: 12 amino acids. V shed 8 bases and J shed 6 bases, with 14 bases lying between them. Germline V gene sequence: CDR1 MDHEN, CDR2 SYDVKM. Here the CDR3 reads CASGEEDREQYF. As DNA, the CDR3 is TGTGCCAGCGGGGAGGAGGATCGCGAGCAGTACTTC.

The rearrangement uses TRBV7-8 and TRBJ2-1; 8 bases align to TRBD1. Losses at the gene ends were 2 bases for V and 7 bases for J; bases not matched to a gene: 7. Per germline, CDR1 SGHVS and CDR2 FQNEAQ. The CDR3 loop spans 15 amino acids. The CDR3 here is CASSLSPGGKNEQFF. For the CDR3, the DNA is TGTGCCAGCAGCTTATCGCCAGGGGGCAAGAATGAGCAGTTCTTC.

DNA for the CDR3: TGCGCCAGCAGCGAAGGGGCCTACAGCACAGATACGCAGTATTTT. The encoded protein is CASSEGAYSTDTQYF. This sequence joins TRBV5-1 and TRBJ2-3; maybe TRBD1 (5 bases). This CDR3 comprises 15 residues. Germline assignment: CDR1 SGHRS and CDR2 YFSETQ. V was pared by 4 bases and J by 0 bases, with 12 bases between.

The chain employs TRBV19 and TRBJ1-1; possible D gene TRBD1, 5 bases. This CDR3 spans 14 amino acids. Germline V gene lookup returns CDR1 LNHDA and CDR2 SQIVND (reference sequence). V was cut by 3 bases and J by 2 bases, with 10 bases left in between. In DNA, the CDR3 is TGTGCCAGTAGTATGTGGGGGGGTAACACTGAAGCTTTCTTT. Translation gives CASSMWGGNTEAFF.